This T cell receptor beta chain was captured in a study of beta chain features in type 1 diabetes. Expressed TCRB transcripts were sequenced because the entire RNA isolate underwent reverse transcription. Sequencing was performed with immunoSEQ multiplex PCR; in TCRdb, only in-frame clones are kept and a portion is missing. The table lists around 250,000 clones, roughly 20% of them singletons. Study-level findings and limits: Moderate but significant shortening of TCRB CDR3s was recorded in all four CD4+ subsets from Type 1 diabetes patients.

This CDR3 is 14 amino acids long. V was clipped by 0 bases and J by 6 bases, with 10 bases between them. Germline-derived CDR1 and CDR2 are SGHDN and FVKESK. The sample holds a few counts of this clone. Its target is unknown. CD4+ cells of the naive, central memory, regulatory and stem cell-like memory types were sorted via CD45RO/CCR7/CD25/CD127/CD95/CD27. The gene calls are TRBV14 and TRBJ2-3; D not resolved. Sequenced sample: naive CD4+ T cells from blood. The receptor's source is a middle-aged woman with type 1 diabetes. CDR3 DNA: TGTGCCAGCAGCCAAGATATGAGAGCGGATACGCAGTATTTT. This sequence encodes CASSQDMRADTQYF.